The 22 T cell receptor beta chains listed next were all sequenced from one sample in a study of T cell responses to AZD1222 COVID-19 vaccine. Generated by immunoSEQ multiplex PCR, the TCRdb table keeps only in-frame clones and is missing some. This table holds about 140,000 clones, around nine tenths found once. This sample comprised peripheral blood, obtained 28 days after the second AZD1222 dose. The receptors come from an adult who received the AZD1222 COVID-19 vaccine.

This chain joins TRBV19 and TRBJ2-7; TRBD1 matches 8 bases. The CDR3 is made up of 13 amino acids. Germline V lookup: CDR1 LNHDA, CDR2 SQIVND (reference sequence). V trimming: 5 bases; J trimming: 10 bases; junction bases outside the gene matches: 10. CDR3 coding DNA: TGTGCCAGTAGTGTCCAGGGGGCGCTCAATCAGTACTTC. Translated, it gives CASSVQGALNQYF.

V usage is TRBV3-1 (or the pseudogene TRBV3-2) and J usage is TRBJ1-5; tentatively, D is TRBD1 (6 bases). The germline gives CDR1 LGHDT, CDR2 YNNKEL (reference sequence). The CDR3 is made up of 14 amino acids. V lost 4 bases to trimming and J lost 6 bases, with 13 bases between them. CDR3 residues: CASSRGGEVQPQHF. The CDR3 bases are TGTGCCAGCAGCCGTGGGGGCGAGGTTCAGCCCCAGCATTTT.

The gene calls are TRBV7-2 and TRBJ1-1; D is possibly TRBD1 (6 bases). The CDR3 is 14 amino acids. In germline, CDR1 is SGHTA, CDR2 FQGNSA. The V gene lost 5 bases and the J gene lost 10 bases, with 20 bases spanning the gap. The CDR3 is CASSRLGQRSRAFF. The CDR3 DNA reads as TGTGCCAGCAGCCGCCTAGGACAGAGGTCTCGAGCTTTCTTT.

The table lists this clone with a count of one. This chain uses TRBV11-3 with TRBJ2-3; D unclear. The CDR3 is 14 residues long. Germline-derived CDR1 and CDR2 are SGHNT and YENEEA. V dropped 5 bases and J dropped 6 bases, with 15 bases sitting between them. DNA for the CDR3: TGTGCCAGCAGCACGATGCGCGGTGCTGATACGCAGTATTTT. Translating gives CASSTMRGADTQYF.

The V call is TRBV12-5, the J call TRBJ1-1; D might be TRBD1 (5 bases). Germline V gene data show CDR1 as LGHNT and CDR2 as FRNRAP. V was cut by 5 bases and J by 4 bases, with 17 bases left in between. CDR3 size: 15 residues. CDR3 nucleotides: TGTGCTAGTGGTGCATCCGGGACGACGAGCACTGAAGCTTTCTTT. Translation: CASGASGTTSTEAFF.

The chain employs TRBV5-4 and TRBJ2-7; TRBD1 or TRBD2 may be the D gene (5 bases each). V was pared by 2 bases and J by 4 bases, with 7 bases between. CDR1 and CDR2 from the germline V gene are SGHNT and YYREEE (reference sequence). CDR3 length: 12 residues. CDR3 loop: CASSFGAYEQYF. CDR3 coding DNA: TGTGCCAGCAGCTTCGGGGCGTACGAGCAGTACTTC.

This chain connects TRBV2 to TRBJ1-4; possibly TRBD1 for D (5 bases). V was trimmed by 4 bases and J by 8 bases, leaving 14 bases between them. Per the germline V gene, CDR1 is SNHLY and CDR2 is FYNNEI. This CDR3 is built from 14 residues. The CDR3 protein is CASSVQMGREKLFF. The DNA of the CDR3 is TGTGCCAGCAGTGTGCAGATGGGACGCGAAAAACTGTTTTTT.

The V gene is TRBV6-2 or TRBV6-3, the J gene TRBJ2-5, with D hard to call. V was shortened by 2 bases and J by 7 bases, with 11 bases between the two germline ends. CDR3 length equals 13 residues. In germline, CDR1 is MNHEY, CDR2 SVGEGT. CDR3 nucleotide sequence: TGTGCCAGCAGTTACGAGGCCGGACCGACCCAGTACTTC. It specifies CASSYEAGPTQYF.

This chain's CDR3 is CASSGTGWETQYF. CDR3 DNA sequence: TGCGCCAGCAGCGGGACAGGGTGGGAGACCCAGTACTTC. This chain links TRBV5-1 with TRBJ2-5, with 9 positions matching TRBD1. Germline CDR1 and CDR2: SGHRS and YFSETQ. Trimming at V came to 4 bases and at J to 5 bases, leaving 3 bases not matched to a gene. The CDR3 extends over 13 amino acids.

The V call is TRBV12-5, the J call TRBJ1-1; no clear D gene. Per the germline V gene, CDR1 is LGHNT and CDR2 is FRNRAP. This CDR3 region has 15 residues. V lost 7 bases and J lost 1, with 16 bases in between. The CDR3 loop reads CASVHPTGENTEAFF. The CDR3 DNA is TGTGCTAGTGTACACCCAACGGGAGAGAACACTGAAGCTTTCTTT. The full variable domain, with the rest looked up from reference TRBV12-5 and TRBJ1-1, is DARVTQTPRHKVTEMGQEVTMRCQPILGHNTVFWYRQTMMQGLELLAYFRNRAPLDDSGMPKDRFSAEMPDATLATLKIQPSEPRDSAVYFCASVHPTGENTEAFFGQGTRLTVV.

The chain employs TRBV27 and TRBJ2-1; 9 bases fit TRBD2. With V trimmed by 3 bases and J by 7 bases, 7 bases remained unmatched. Germline V gene data show CDR1 as MNHEY and CDR2 as SMNVEV (reference sequence). The CDR3 contains 15 residues. As DNA, the CDR3 is TGTGCCAGCAGTTTTAGCGGGAGATGGGTTAATGAGCAGTTCTTC. Translating gives CASSFSGRWVNEQFF.

The rearrangement uses TRBV4-1 and TRBJ2-3; a weak D match, TRBD2 (6 bases). Germline CDR1 MGHRA, CDR2 YSYEKL. V dropped 6 bases and J dropped 3 bases, with 16 bases sitting between them. There are 15 residues in the CDR3. The CDR3 sequence is CASRFGDLLTDTQYF. CDR3 DNA: TGCGCCAGCAGGTTTGGGGACTTACTGACAGATACGCAGTATTTT.

V and J are TRBV12-5 and TRBJ1-2; D unclear. This CDR3 spans 12 amino acids. The ends were cut back, 4 bases at V and 4 bases at J, with 7 bases in the middle. Germline V gene sequence: CDR1 LGHNT, CDR2 FRNRAP. The CDR3 here is CASGSQSYGYTF. The CDR3 coding sequence is TGTGCTAGTGGTTCGCAGAGCTATGGCTACACCTTC.

This chain links TRBV5-4 with TRBJ1-2, with D hard to call. Trimming left V 2 bases short and J 2 bases short, with 13 bases between. Per the germline V gene, CDR1 is SGHNT and CDR2 is YYREEE (reference sequence). The CDR3 contains 15 residues. The chain's CDR3 is CASSLLGRENYGYTF. CDR3 DNA: TGTGCCAGCAGCTTACTCGGGCGGGAAAACTATGGCTACACCTTC.

As DNA, the CDR3 is TGTGCCAGCAGCGTAAACGGGAACACCATATATTTT. It encodes CASSVNGNTIYF. V gene TRBV9 combines with J gene TRBJ1-3; D call uncertain. Germline-derived CDR1 and CDR2 are SGDLS and YYNGEE. This CDR3 contains 12 residues. Trimming took off 1 base at V and 7 bases at J, with 6 bases between the two ends.

V gene TRBV18 combines with J gene TRBJ1-2; 7 bases are shared with TRBD1. The CDR3 consists of 16 residues. The J segment lost 5 bases and the V segment lost 2 bases, leaving 11 bases of the junction unmatched. Germline CDR1 KGHSH, CDR2 LQKENI. CDR3 sequence: CASSPGTGEIGYGYTF. CDR3 DNA: TGTGCCAGCTCACCAGGTACAGGGGAGATCGGGTATGGCTACACCTTC.

The genes are TRBV10-3 and TRBJ2-2; 7 bases are shared with TRBD1. Germline lookup yields CDR1 ENHRY and CDR2 SYGVKD. With V trimmed by 6 bases and J by 6 bases, 19 bases remained unmatched. The CDR3 sequence is 18 residues long. CDR3 sequence (DNA): TGTGCCATCAGCAACCTGAGGTTGCGACAGGGTTCGGCCGGGGAGCTGTTTTTT. It encodes CAISNLRLRQGSAGELFF.

CDR3 bases: TGTGCCAGCAGCTTAGCGGGGGCAAATCAGCCCCAGCATTTT. Translating it yields CASSLAGANQPQHF. The chain uses TRBV7-8 and TRBJ1-5; D may be TRBD1 (6 bases). Trimming cost V 0 bases and J 4 bases, with 7 bases left between them. This CDR3 is 14 amino acids long. CDR1 and CDR2 (germline): SGHVS, FQNEAQ.

The chain employs TRBV6-6 and TRBJ1-5, with D uncertain. Trimming stripped 3 bases from V and 7 bases from J, with 13 bases between. The CDR3 covers 14 residues. Germline V CDR1 and CDR2: MNHNY, SVGAGI (reference sequence). The CDR3 is CASSYSATHQPQHF. The CDR3 nucleotides read TGTGCCAGCAGTTATTCGGCGACTCACCAGCCCCAGCATTTT.

The chain uses TRBV7-9 and TRBJ2-3, with 10 bases aligning to TRBD2. V lost 5 bases and J lost 6; bases outside the gene matches: 5. The germline CDR1 and CDR2 sequences are SEHNR and FQNEAQ (reference sequence). The CDR3 extends over 14 amino acids. In DNA, the CDR3 is TGTGCCAGCAGCATCGGACTAGCGGCGGATACGCAGTATTTT. Amino acids: CASSIGLAADTQYF. The variable domain in full, with the rest retrieved from reference TRBV7-9 and TRBJ2-3, is DTGVSQNPRHKITKRGQNVTFRCDPISEHNRLYWYRQTLGQGPEFLTYFQNEAQLEKSRLLSDRFSAERPKGSFSTLEIQRTEQGDSAMYLCASSIGLAADTQYFGPGTRLTVL.

The chain joins TRBV7-8 to TRBJ2-1, with TRBD2 identical over 7 bases. The V gene end was trimmed by 5 bases and the J gene end by 7 bases; junction bases not matched to a gene: 11. This CDR3 is 15 amino acids long. The germline V gene encodes CDR1 SGHVS and CDR2 FQNEAQ. CDR3 region: CASSPEASGYNEQFF. The DNA of the CDR3 is TGTGCCAGCAGCCCAGAGGCTAGCGGATATAATGAGCAGTTCTTC. The whole variable domain, remainder taken from reference TRBV7-8 and TRBJ2-1, is GAGVSQSPRYKVAKRGQDVALRCDPISGHVSLFWYQQALGQGPEFLTYFQNEAQLDKSGLPSDRFFAERPEGSVSTLKIQRTQQEDSAVYLCASSPEASGYNEQFFGPGTRLTVL.

The chain carries TRBV6-2 or TRBV6-3 and TRBJ2-7, with 10 bases identical to TRBD2. Germline-derived CDR1 and CDR2 are MNHEY and SVGEGT. This CDR3 spans 15 amino acids. V shed 6 bases and J 0 bases; nucleotides not matched to a gene: 5. CDR3 sequence (DNA): TGTGCCAGCAGACCTAGCGGGGGAAGCTCCTACGAGCAGTACTTC. The encoded protein is CASRPSGGSSYEQYF.